This T cell receptor beta chain was documented in a study of control samples from healthy donors and cancer patients. Here immunoSEQ multiplex PCR was the method, and the copy in TCRdb shows in-frame clones only, minus some. The sample shows 150,000 to 200,000 clones, roughly 89% of them seen only once. Germline V CDR1 and CDR2: SEHNR, FQNEAQ (reference sequence). The CDR3 extends over 14 amino acids. Trimming pared 1 base from V and 2 bases from J, leaving 9 bases between. This sequence was found in a woman in her twenties or thirties in good health. The chain combines TRBV7-9 with TRBJ2-7, with a weak D call TRBD1 (5 bases). The sample taken for sequencing was blood. The CDR3 region is CASSLESGPYEQYF. The DNA for the CDR3 is TGTGCCAGCAGCTTAGAGTCAGGGCCCTACGAGCAGTACTTC. Full variable domain (missing parts from reference TRBV7-9 and TRBJ2-7): DTGVSQNPRHKITKRGQNVTFRCDPISEHNRLYWYRQTLGQGPEFLTYFQNEAQLEKSRLLSDRFSAERPKGSFSTLEIQRTEQGDSAMYLCASSLESGPYEQYFGPGTRLTVT.